The sequence of this T cell receptor (beta chain) was determined in a study of blood T cells in healthy people across ages. General study findings and limits: From one million sequenced T cells, diversity estimates were lower bounds. It was the long-lived donors that had more naive CD4+ cells and higher diversity than aged donors.

A remark on this clonotype: Its cognate antigen is unknown.

Each sample used at least 6 million PBMCs. V trimming: 6 bases; J trimming: 11 bases; junction bases outside the gene matches: 10. The CDR3 has 14 residues. Germline V gene data show CDR1 as SGHTA and CDR2 as FQGNSA. The authors ran a second PCR of 7 to 11 cycles using a sample-barcoded 5' primer and a J-beta primer mix. Each sample provided no less than 3 million CDR3-containing paired-end reads. TCRdb re-called the 5' RACE reads with MiXCR, one entry per CDR3 protein. This sample yields approximately 800,000 distinct CDR3 sequences, of which 56% are seen a single time; around a quarter belongs to the top ten.

Sequencing was performed on blood. The source is a man between 40 and 49 years old in good health. This chain links TRBV7-2 with TRBJ2-5; TRBD2 matches 12 bases. The DNA for the CDR3 is TGTGCCAGCAGGACTAGCGGGAGTGGCAATGAGCAGTACTTC. Its protein is CASRTSGSGNEQYF.